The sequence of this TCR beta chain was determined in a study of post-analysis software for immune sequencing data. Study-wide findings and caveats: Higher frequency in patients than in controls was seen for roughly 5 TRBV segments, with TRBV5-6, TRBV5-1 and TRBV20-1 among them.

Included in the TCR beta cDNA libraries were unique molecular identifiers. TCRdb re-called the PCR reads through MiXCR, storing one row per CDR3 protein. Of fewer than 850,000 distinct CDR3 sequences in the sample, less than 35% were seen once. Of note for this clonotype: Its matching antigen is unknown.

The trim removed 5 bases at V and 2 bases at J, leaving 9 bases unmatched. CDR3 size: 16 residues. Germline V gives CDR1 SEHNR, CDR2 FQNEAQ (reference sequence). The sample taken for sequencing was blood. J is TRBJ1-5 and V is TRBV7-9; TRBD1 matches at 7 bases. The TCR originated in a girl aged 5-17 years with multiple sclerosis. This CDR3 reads CASSLDRASGNQPQHF. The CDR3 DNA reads TGTGCCAGCAGCCTAGACAGGGCGTCTGGCAATCAGCCCCAGCATTTT.